A single TCR beta chain is shown here with its context. The data stem from a study of cytomegalovirus exposure and HLA in healthy donors. The germline CDR1 and CDR2 sequences are GTSNPN and SVGIG (reference sequence). The CDR3 length is 16 residues. Trimming pared 2 bases from V and 0 bases from J, leaving 14 bases between. PCR was performed using 60 Vbeta and 13 Jbeta primers. Clones were sequenced by immunoSEQ multiplex PCR, and TCRdb holds only the in-frame ones, with some missing. The table lists roughly 250,000 clones, 70% to 90% of them singletons. This clonotype originated in a woman aged 40-49 years in good health and CMV-seropositive. The sample was PBMCs. The chain carries TRBV30 and TRBJ2-1; D is perhaps TRBD2 (7 bases). The CDR3 protein is CAWSPTGGHSYNEQFF. As DNA, the CDR3 is TGTGCCTGGAGTCCCACGGGGGGCCACTCCTACAATGAGCAGTTCTTC. Looking up the rest from reference TRBV30 and TRBJ2-1 gives the full variable domain: SQTIHQWPATLVQPVGSPLSLECTVEGTSNPNLYWYRQAAGRGLQLLFYSVGIGQISSEVPQNLSASRPQDRQFILSSKKLLLSDSGFYLCAWSPTGGHSYNEQFFGPGTRLTVL.